This TCR beta chain stems from a study of OX40 agonist ivuxolimab in advanced cancers. Study-wide context: The treatment was a fully human IgG2 OX40 agonist, ivuxolimab. Mean age around 64 years, range roughly 23 to 79; 82.7% male.

TCRdb's table, derived via immunoSEQ multiplex PCR, lists solely in-frame clones and lacks some. The sample contains tens of thousands of clones, under 85% of which appear only once. This CDR3 is built from 15 residues. CDR1 and CDR2 from the germline V gene are MNHEY and SVGAGI. V lost 0 bases to trimming and J lost 4 bases, with 12 bases between them. People who had autoimmune disease history or systemic immunosuppression were excluded. The rearrangement uses TRBV6-5 and TRBJ1-1; D remains ambiguous. This specimen consisted of CD4+ or CD8+ T cells sorted from blood, obtained in a trial of the OX40 agonist ivuxolimab. The TCR comes from an adult with an advanced solid tumor such as melanoma, head and neck, liver or kidney cancer. The CDR3 loop reads CASSYSRGLSTEAFF. As DNA, the CDR3 is TGTGCCAGCAGTTACTCCCGAGGGCTTTCCACTGAAGCTTTCTTT.